Shown below are 9 T cell receptor beta chains from a single sample sequenced in a study of OX40 agonist ivuxolimab in advanced cancers. Profiled with immunoSEQ multiplex PCR; TCRdb holds only in-frame clones, not every one. Here the sample spans some 45,000 clones, roughly 82% being singletons. The specimen comprised CD4+ or CD8+ T cells sorted from blood, sampled in a trial of the OX40 agonist ivuxolimab. Source of these receptors: an adult with an advanced solid tumor such as melanoma, head and neck, liver or kidney cancer.

The V call is TRBV18, the J call TRBJ1-5; D is possibly TRBD1 (5 bases). The CDR3 contains 17 residues. Germline lookup yields CDR1 KGHSH and CDR2 LQKENI. The V end lost 2 bases, the J end lost 6 bases, and 20 bases lay between the germline ends. CDR3 amino acids: CASSPSVGRVTGQPQHF. CDR3 DNA sequence: TGTGCCAGCTCACCAAGCGTTGGCAGGGTCACCGGTCAGCCCCAGCATTTT.

Only a few counts were recorded for this clone. This chain uses TRBV11-2 with TRBJ2-3; 11 positions agree with TRBD2. The CDR3 runs 16 residues. Germline CDR1 and CDR2: SGHAT and FQNNGV. Trimming removed 0 bases from V and 4 bases from J; junction bases left unmatched: 3. The CDR3 is CASSLETSGKPDTQYF. CDR3 nucleotides: TGTGCCAGCAGCTTAGAGACTAGCGGGAAGCCAGATACGCAGTATTTT. The entire variable domain, with the rest obtained from reference TRBV11-2 and TRBJ2-3, is as follows: EAGVAQSPRYKIIEKRQSVAFWCNPISGHATLYWYQQILGQGPKLLIQFQNNGVVDDSQLPKDRFSAERLKGVDSTLKIQPAKLEDSAVYLCASSLETSGKPDTQYFGPGTRLTVL.

This chain joins TRBV11-3 and TRBJ2-1; D possibly matches TRBD1 or TRBD2 (5 bases each). This CDR3 contains 15 residues. V was shortened by 8 bases and J by 6 bases, with 20 bases between the two germline ends. In germline, CDR1 is SGHNT, CDR2 YENEEA. As DNA, the CDR3 is TGTGCCAGCCCGCCGGGGTCGGTGAGGGGCAATGAGCAGTTCTTC. As protein: CASPPGSVRGNEQFF.

The chain uses TRBV28 and TRBJ2-5; possibly TRBD2 for D (6 bases). Trimming shortened V by 1 base and J by 5 bases, and 11 bases separated the two germline ends. CDR3 length: 14 residues. The germline CDR1 and CDR2 sequences are MDHEN and SYDVKM. The CDR3 DNA reads as TGTGCCAGCAGTTTATTGGACCGGGGGGAGACCCAGTACTTC. This translates into CASSLLDRGETQYF.

The chain links TRBV9 to TRBJ2-2; 9 bases map to TRBD1. Germline CDR1 is SGDLS and CDR2 is YYNGEE. CDR3 size: 16 residues. After removal of 2 bases from V and 5 bases from J, the junction contained 7 bases not matched to a gene. CDR3 amino acids: CASSVAGTGQTGELFF. The CDR3, as DNA: TGTGCCAGCAGCGTCGCCGGGACAGGGCAAACCGGGGAGCTGTTTTTT. Variable domain in full (rest from reference TRBV9 and TRBJ2-2): DSGVTQTPKHLITATGQRVTLRCSPRSGDLSVYWYQQSLDQGLQFLIQYYNGEERAKGNILERFSAQQFPDLHSELNLSSLELGDSALYFCASSVAGTGQTGELFFGEGSRLTVL.

The chain's CDR3 is CASSALNRGIDEQYF. The CDR3, as DNA: TGTGCCAGCAGCGCCCTTAACAGGGGGATCGACGAGCAGTACTTC. The rearrangement links TRBV14 to TRBJ2-7; 8 positions agree with TRBD1. The junction had 11 bases not matched to a gene; V was cut back by 5 bases and J by 5 bases. CDR1 and CDR2 (germline): SGHDN, FVKESK. CDR3 size: 15 residues.

The chain joins TRBV20-1 to TRBJ2-7; D unresolved. V was cut by 4 bases and J by 4 bases, with 8 bases left in between. CDR3 size: 11 residues. CDR1 DFQATT and CDR2 SNEGSKA come from the germline V gene (reference sequence). The CDR3 region is CSATILYEQYF. The CDR3, as DNA: TGCAGTGCTACGATACTGTACGAGCAGTACTTC.

The V gene is TRBV28, the J gene TRBJ2-1; 7 bases align to TRBD1. The CDR3 is 15 amino acids. Germline assignment: CDR1 MDHEN and CDR2 SYDVKM. With 4 bases clipped from V and 8 bases from J, the junction kept 11 bases outside the gene matches. For the CDR3, the DNA is TGTGCCAGCAGTTCACCGGGACAGTCTAACGATGAGCAGTTCTTC. Translated, it gives CASSSPGQSNDEQFF. Drawing the rest from reference TRBV28 and TRBJ2-1, the complete variable domain is DVKVTQSSRYLVKRTGEKVFLECVQDMDHENMFWYRQDPGLGLRLIYFSYDVKMKEKGDIPEGYSVSREKKERFSLILESASTNQTSMYLCASSSPGQSNDEQFFGPGTRLTVL.

A few counts support this clone. This chain connects TRBV30 to TRBJ1-1, with D hard to call. V shed 0 bases and J shed 4 bases, with 6 bases lying between them. CDR1 is GTSNPN, CDR2 SVGIG, per germline (reference sequence). This CDR3 is built from 12 residues. In DNA, the CDR3 is TGTGCCTGGAGTGTGGTGGGCACTGAAGCTTTCTTT. It translates to CAWSVVGTEAFF. The full variable domain, with the rest looked up from reference TRBV30 and TRBJ1-1, is SQTIHQWPATLVQPVGSPLSLECTVEGTSNPNLYWYRQAAGRGLQLLFYSVGIGQISSEVPQNLSASRPQDRQFILSSKKLLLSDSGFYLCAWSVVGTEAFFGQGTRLTVV.